These 9 T cell receptor beta chains originate from one sample sequenced in a study of blood T cell repertoires in COVID-19. Measured with immunoSEQ multiplex PCR; TCRdb has only the in-frame clones, and not every one. Among 250,000 or so clones listed, 84% were seen once. The source material was peripheral blood. The receptors originated from a woman aged 40 to 49 who had recovered from COVID-19.

CDR3 protein: CASSGRGWDTEAFF. In DNA form, the CDR3 reads TGTGCCAGCAGCGGACGGGGTTGGGACACTGAAGCTTTCTTT. The V call is TRBV7-9, the J call TRBJ1-1; D ambiguous. V lost 5 bases, J lost 3 bases, and 13 bases lay in between. The CDR3 is 14 residues long. The germline CDR1 and CDR2 sequences are SEHNR and FQNEAQ (reference sequence).

This chain joins TRBV25-1 and TRBJ1-2, with 9 bases matching TRBD1. In germline, CDR1 is MGHDK, CDR2 SYGVNS. This CDR3 contains 13 residues. Trimming removed 4 bases from V and 7 bases from J; junction bases left unmatched: 4. The CDR3 DNA sequence: TGTGCCAGCAGTGCGGGACAGGGTCGTGGCTACACCTTC. Amino acids: CASSAGQGRGYTF.

The chain recombines TRBV18 with TRBJ2-7; 10 bases are a match to TRBD1. CDR3 length: 13 residues. CDR1 and CDR2 (germline): KGHSH, LQKENI. With 6 bases clipped from V and 4 bases from J, the junction kept 3 bases outside the gene matches. For the CDR3, the DNA is TGTGCCAGCTCCCTGGGACAGGGGTACGAGCAGTACTTC. Its protein product is CASSLGQGYEQYF.

The rearrangement joins TRBV10-3 to TRBJ1-5, with D maybe TRBD1 (5 bases). This CDR3 is 16 amino acids long. Trimming took 6 bases from V and 4 from J, leaving 19 bases between them. Germline CDR1 reads ENHRY; CDR2 reads SYGVKD. The CDR3 region is CAISQDLTGENQPQHF. DNA for the CDR3: TGTGCCATCAGCCAGGACCTCACAGGCGAGAATCAGCCCCAGCATTTT.

The genes are TRBV19 and TRBJ1-4; 8 bases are shared with TRBD1. The ends lost 5 bases at V and 7 bases at J; junction bases unmatched: 9. Germline lookup yields CDR1 LNHDA and CDR2 SQIVND (reference sequence). This CDR3 is 15 amino acids long. The CDR3 bases are TGTGCCAGTAGTCCCGGGACAGGCAATGGTGAAAAACTGTTTTTT. The encoded protein is CASSPGTGNGEKLFF. The entire variable domain, with the rest obtained from reference TRBV19 and TRBJ1-4, is as follows: DGGITQSPKYLFRKEGQNVTLSCEQNLNHDAMYWYRQDPGQGLRLIYYSQIVNDFQKGDIAEGYSVSREKKESFPLTVTSAQKNPTAFYLCASSPGTGNGEKLFFGSGTQLSVL.

This chain connects TRBV7-9 to TRBJ1-2; D uncertain. The CDR3 runs to 12 residues. V gave up 5 bases and J gave up 4 bases, with 8 bases separating them. Germline lookup yields CDR1 SEHNR and CDR2 FQNEAQ (reference sequence). The chain's CDR3 is CASSPRPYGYTF. The CDR3 DNA reads as TGTGCCAGCAGCCCTAGGCCCTATGGCTACACCTTC. The full variable domain, rest sourced from reference TRBV7-9 and TRBJ1-2, is DTGVSQNPRHKITKRGQNVTFRCDPISEHNRLYWYRQTLGQGPEFLTYFQNEAQLEKSRLLSDRFSAERPKGSFSTLEIQRTEQGDSAMYLCASSPRPYGYTFGSGTRLTVV.

This clone has a count of ten or more. This rearrangement joins TRBV7-9 to TRBJ2-7; 7 nucleotides line up with TRBD1. V shed 5 bases, J shed 5 bases, and the junction held 3 bases outside the gene matches. The CDR3 has 12 residues. The germline CDR1 and CDR2 sequences are SEHNR and FQNEAQ (reference sequence). The CDR3 DNA follows: TGTGCCAGCAGCGAAACAGGGGACGAGCAGTACTTC. The encoded protein is CASSETGDEQYF.

This chain connects TRBV12-3 or TRBV12-4 to TRBJ2-7, with D possibly being TRBD1 (5 bases). V lost 3 bases and J lost 5, with 8 bases in between. The CDR3 totals 12 residues. The CDR3 DNA reads as TGTGCCAGCAGTTTCGCAGGGAACGAGCAGTACTTC. Translating it yields CASSFAGNEQYF.

This clone was seen only once. The V call is TRBV6-6, the J call TRBJ2-3; 7 bases fit TRBD2. Germline loops: CDR1 MNHNY, CDR2 SVGAGI (reference sequence). V was clipped by 6 bases and J by 2 bases; unmatched bases: 5. The CDR3 is 14 residues long. CDR3 in DNA: TGTGCCAGCAGGCTAGCGGATAACACAGATACGCAGTATTTT. Translated, it gives CASRLADNTDTQYF.